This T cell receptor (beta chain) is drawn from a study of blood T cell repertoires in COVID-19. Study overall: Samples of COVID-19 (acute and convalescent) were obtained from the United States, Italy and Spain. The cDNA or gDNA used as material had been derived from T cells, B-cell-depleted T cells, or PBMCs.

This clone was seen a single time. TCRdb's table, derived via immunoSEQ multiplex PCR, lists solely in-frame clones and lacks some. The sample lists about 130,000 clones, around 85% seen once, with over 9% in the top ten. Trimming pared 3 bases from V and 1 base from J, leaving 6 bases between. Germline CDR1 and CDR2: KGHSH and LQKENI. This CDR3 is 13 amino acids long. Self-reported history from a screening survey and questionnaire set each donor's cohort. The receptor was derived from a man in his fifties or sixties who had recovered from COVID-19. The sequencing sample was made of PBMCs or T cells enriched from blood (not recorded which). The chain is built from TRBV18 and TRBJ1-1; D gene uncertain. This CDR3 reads CASSPQKNTEAFF. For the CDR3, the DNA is TGTGCCAGCTCACCCCAGAAGAACACTGAAGCTTTCTTT. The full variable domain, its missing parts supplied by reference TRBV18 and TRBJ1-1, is NAGVMQNPRHLVRRRGQEARLRCSPMKGHSHVYWYRQLPEEGLKFMVYLQKENIIDESGMPKERFSAEFPKEGPSILRIQQVVRGDSAAYFCASSPQKNTEAFFGQGTRLTVV.